What follows describes a single TCR beta chain. Clones were sequenced by immunoSEQ multiplex PCR, and TCRdb holds only the in-frame ones, with some missing. The data show under 100,000 clones, about 95% seen once. Deletions cut 5 bases from V and 2 bases from J, with 13 bases between. Germline CDR1 MNHEY, CDR2 SVGAGI. This CDR3 has 15 amino acids. This sample was included in a study of cytomegalovirus exposure and HLA in healthy donors. This clonotype originated in a woman aged 18-30 years in good health and CMV-seronegative. The sample comprised PBMCs. J is TRBJ2-1 and V is TRBV6-5; weak D call: TRBD2 (5 bases). CDR3 protein: CASSKVLGAYNEQFF. DNA of the CDR3: TGTGCCAGCAGTAAAGTTTTGGGAGCCTACAATGAGCAGTTCTTC.